Given below is one T cell receptor beta chain in context. Libraries were prepared by immunoSEQ multiplex PCR; TCRdb keeps only in-frame clonotypes and omits some of them. The sample shows about 150,000 clones, about 80% of them seen only once. The CDR3 consists of 14 residues. The ends lost 4 bases at V and 3 bases at J; junction bases unmatched: 4. The germline V gene encodes CDR1 SGDLS and CDR2 YYNGEE. The data are from a study of blood T cell repertoires in COVID-19. The chain has TRBV9 and TRBJ1-5; TRBD1 matches at 7 bases. The sequence derives from a woman aged 60 to 75 with acute or convalescent COVID-19. Sequencing was carried out using peripheral blood. The CDR3, as DNA: TGTGCCAGCAGCCCGGGACAGTACAATCAGCCCCAGCATTTT. Residues: CASSPGQYNQPQHF. Looking up the rest from reference TRBV9 and TRBJ1-5 gives the full variable domain: DSGVTQTPKHLITATGQRVTLRCSPRSGDLSVYWYQQSLDQGLQFLIQYYNGEERAKGNILERFSAQQFPDLHSELNLSSLELGDSALYFCASSPGQYNQPQHFGDGTRLSIL.